This T cell receptor (beta chain) was captured in a study of shared clonotypes between healthy human individuals (dated by TCRdb to 2020 to 2022). About the study as a whole: A couple of women and a few men aged 18 to 49 years were included in the cohort. To estimate repertoire size and how much clonotype sharing occurs between individuals, the study deeply sequenced the blood TCR repertoires of roughly 5 healthy adults. For each donor, CD4 naive and CD4 memory were each run on three plates, CD8 naive on two plates, and CD8 memory on one plate. To increase sequencing depth and limit assay-specific biases, different laboratories used diverse techniques to prepare libraries and sequence TCR repertoires. Between about 0.85 and 8.9 billion PBMCs per donor were obtained by leukapheresis.

A remark on this clone: Its recognized antigen is unknown. No base quality information exists; no much larger clone differs at one position.

The full study reports these points: Compared with non-shared clonotypes, clonotypes shared by all four sorted-subset donors had higher generation probabilities. Across a handful of donors, 5% to 6% of naive CD4, roughly 3.8% of naive CD8, around 2.1% of memory CD4, and approximately 0.42% of memory CD8 clonotypes were shared. Because the study included only a small number of donors, the genetic and exposure-history diversity represented was limited. Sampling was restricted to blood, and TCR repertoires in tissue are likely to differ from TCR repertoires in blood. Larger estimated clonotype richness was generally found for naive subsets than for memory subsets. Pairwise subsampling led to the expectation that sequencing depth would affect the degree of clonotype sharing among donors. Even with the large sequencing depth, rarefaction of the sorted-subset datasets indicated that sequencing was incomplete.

The CDR3 runs 14 amino acids, cysteine and phenylalanine included. The entry retains the CDR3 DNA only, 42 bases that are in frame from base 1. V has 6 bases trimmed and J has 5 bases trimmed; junction bases matching no gene number 11. Per the germline V gene, SQVTM is the CDR1 and ANQGSEA is the CDR2. The donors were healthy, HIV-negative adults who had no recently reported acute infections or vaccinations. Every donor was a Caucasian adult living in Nashville, Tennessee, USA. CD4+ T cells were enriched by magnetic negative selection; naive cells were then positively selected on CD45RA, and the negative fraction formed the memory subset. Blood was obtained by leukapheresis, after which PBMCs were separated by Ficoll-Histopaque density gradient centrifugation and cryopreserved in liquid nitrogen vapor phase. Analytical flow cytometry was used to check the purity and quantity of each magnetically sorted T cell population. From each sorted fraction, genomic DNA was isolated and quantified by UV absorbance on a Nanodrop 2000c.

TCR CDR3 regions were amplified from genomic DNA by multiplex PCR using the deep immunoSEQ assay. Genomic DNA extracted from each cell subset was distributed evenly over all wells of several immunoSEQ 96-well plates, and each plate served as one replicate. Each replicate PCR for sorted subsets received around 200 ng genomic DNA, equal to about 30,000 T cell genomes. Purified libraries were quantified with a Qubit 3.0 fluorometer, sized on a Bioanalyzer 2100, and re-quantified with the KAPA Library Quantification kit. Every immunoSEQ 96-well plate was sequenced on a dedicated single-read 150-cycle Illumina NextSeq 550 flow cell. The paper's processing steps were these. The immunoSEQ output contained only junctional sequences without quality scores, so filtering could not match that applied to full-length reads. Sequences were annotated with PyIR, a Python wrapper for IgBLAST v1.9, and V/J genes and CDR3 were assigned using IMGT germline references. Any read was removed if the V/J assignment was weak (E-value above 1e-6), the CDR3 was missing, or the read contained stop codons, out-of-frame junctions, or ambiguous translated residues. V3J clonotypes were defined as sequences sharing an identical inferred V gene, J gene, and CDR3 amino acid sequence. To compute the percentage overlap between repertoires, the number of shared unique clonotypes was divided by the size of the smaller repertoire. Three approaches were used to assess repertoire richness: RTK rarefaction, the Chao1 estimator, and Recon v2.1 estimates of unobserved clonotypes. Generation probabilities were computed with OLGA for all TCRbeta clonotypes obtained by the gDNA method from a few donors. Held by TCRdb, this immuneACCESS table contains in-frame sequences only and omits some clones. Under half of the omission traces to an unresolved V gene where checked; the cause of the rest is unknown. Clonal size and the V and J genes are those of that table, whereas D and trimming came from the DNA. Within this sample are 1,400,000 or so clones, with around 98.5% of them counted one time only. Jointly, the top ten make up about 0.35% of the sample.

Material for sequencing was naive CD4+ T cells sorted from blood. The cell subset or site tag for this specimen amounts to: CD45RA+ positively selected. Rearrangement joined TRBV29-1 to TRBJ1-1; 8 bases in between match TRBD1. The receptor was derived from a man aged 30-40 years in good health. The CDR3 protein sequence reads: CSVSPGGRYTEAFF. The nucleotides are TGCAGCGTGAGCCCAGGGGGCAGATATACTGAAGCTTTCTTT.